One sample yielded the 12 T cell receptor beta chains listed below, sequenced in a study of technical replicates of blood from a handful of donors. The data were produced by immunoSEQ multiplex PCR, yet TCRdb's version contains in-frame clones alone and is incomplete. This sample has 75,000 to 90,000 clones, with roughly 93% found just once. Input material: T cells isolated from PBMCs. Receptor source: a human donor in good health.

The CDR3: CASTEGPGEGYEQYF. CDR3 DNA: TGTGCCAGCACCGAAGGTCCGGGAGAGGGGTACGAGCAGTACTTC. This rearrangement joins TRBV6-1 to TRBJ2-7; tentative D call: TRBD2 (6 bases). This CDR3 contains 15 residues. Germline V gene data show CDR1 as MNHNS and CDR2 as SASEGT. The V end was cut by 7 bases, the J end by 4 bases, with 20 bases between.

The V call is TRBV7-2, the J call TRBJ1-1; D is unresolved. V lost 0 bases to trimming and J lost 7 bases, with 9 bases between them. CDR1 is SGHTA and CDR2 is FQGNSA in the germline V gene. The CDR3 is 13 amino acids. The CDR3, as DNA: TGTGCCAGCAGCTTAGCGCCGGCGGATGAAGCTTTCTTT. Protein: CASSLAPADEAFF.

The CDR3 reads CASSARSSSSGGYGYTF. As DNA, the CDR3 is TGTGCCAGCAGCGCCCGTAGTTCGTCCTCTGGAGGCTATGGCTACACCTTC. The V and J genes are TRBV9 and TRBJ1-2; D unclear. From germline, CDR1 is SGDLS and CDR2 YYNGEE. This CDR3 is built from 17 residues. V was pared by 3 bases and J by 4 bases, with 22 bases between.

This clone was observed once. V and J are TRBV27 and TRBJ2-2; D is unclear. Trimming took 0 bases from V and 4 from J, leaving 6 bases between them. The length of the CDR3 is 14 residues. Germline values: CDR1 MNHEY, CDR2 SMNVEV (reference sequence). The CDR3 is CASSLSLGTGELFF. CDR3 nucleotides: TGTGCCAGCAGTTTATCCCTAGGCACCGGGGAGCTGTTTTTT.

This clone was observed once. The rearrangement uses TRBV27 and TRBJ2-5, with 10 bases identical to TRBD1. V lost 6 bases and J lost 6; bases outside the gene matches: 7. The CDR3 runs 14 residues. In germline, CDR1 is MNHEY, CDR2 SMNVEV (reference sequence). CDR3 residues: CASSKRQGAQTQYF. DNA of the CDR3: TGTGCCAGCAGCAAACGACAGGGGGCGCAGACCCAGTACTTC.

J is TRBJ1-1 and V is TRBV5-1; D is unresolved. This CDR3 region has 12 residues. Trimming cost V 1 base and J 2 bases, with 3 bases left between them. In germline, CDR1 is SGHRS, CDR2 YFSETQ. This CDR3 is CASSLPNTEAFF. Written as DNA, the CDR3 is TGCGCCAGCAGCTTGCCAAACACTGAAGCTTTCTTT.

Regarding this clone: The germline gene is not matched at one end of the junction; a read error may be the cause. CDR3 region: CASSGQGTYSYTF. The CDR3 coding sequence is TGTGCCAGCAGCGGACAGGGAACCTATAGCTACACCTTC. The chain is built from TRBV19 and TRBJ1-2, with 8 bases fitting TRBD1. The CDR3 has 13 residues. Germline V gene lookup returns CDR1 LNHDA and CDR2 SQIVND (reference sequence).

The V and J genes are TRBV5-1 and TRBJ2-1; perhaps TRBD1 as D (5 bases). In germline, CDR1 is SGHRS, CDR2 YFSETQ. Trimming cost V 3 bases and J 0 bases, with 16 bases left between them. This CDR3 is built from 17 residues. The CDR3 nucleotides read TGCGCCAGCAGCTCGACCCTAGGGGTTAGCTCCTACAATGAGCAGTTCTTC. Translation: CASSSTLGVSSYNEQFF. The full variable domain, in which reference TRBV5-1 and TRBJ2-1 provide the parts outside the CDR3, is KAGVTQTPRYLIKTRGQQVTLSCSPISGHRSVSWYQQTPGQGLQFLFEYFSETQRNKGNFPGRFSGRQFSNSRSEMNVSTLELGDSALYLCASSSTLGVSSYNEQFFGPGTRLTVL.

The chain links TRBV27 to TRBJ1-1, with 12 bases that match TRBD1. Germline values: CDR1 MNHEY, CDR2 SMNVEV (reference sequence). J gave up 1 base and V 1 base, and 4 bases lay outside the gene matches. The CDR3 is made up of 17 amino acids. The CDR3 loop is CASSLWGQGAKNTEAFF. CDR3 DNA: TGTGCCAGCAGTTTATGGGGACAGGGGGCGAAGAACACTGAAGCTTTCTTT.

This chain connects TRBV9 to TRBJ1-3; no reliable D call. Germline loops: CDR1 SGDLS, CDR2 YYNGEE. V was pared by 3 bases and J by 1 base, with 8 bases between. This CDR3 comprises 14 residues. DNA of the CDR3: TGTGCCAGCAGCGAGACATCTTCTGGAAACACCATATATTTT. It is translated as CASSETSSGNTIYF.

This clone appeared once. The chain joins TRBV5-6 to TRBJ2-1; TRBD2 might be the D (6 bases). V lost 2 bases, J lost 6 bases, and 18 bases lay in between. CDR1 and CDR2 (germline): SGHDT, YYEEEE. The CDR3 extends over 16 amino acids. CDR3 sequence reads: CASSLWFMSGANEQFF. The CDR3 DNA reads TGTGCCAGCAGCTTATGGTTTATGTCGGGAGCCAATGAGCAGTTCTTC.

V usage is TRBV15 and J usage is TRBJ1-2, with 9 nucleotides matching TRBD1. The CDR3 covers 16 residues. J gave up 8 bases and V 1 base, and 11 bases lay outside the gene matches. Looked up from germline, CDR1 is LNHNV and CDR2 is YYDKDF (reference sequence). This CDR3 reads CATSRVGQGERNGYTF. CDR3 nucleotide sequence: TGTGCCACCAGCAGAGTGGGACAGGGTGAGAGGAACGGCTACACCTTC.